This T cell receptor beta chain was captured in a study of blood T cell repertoires in COVID-19. Study background: Acute and convalescent COVID-19 samples came from the United States, Italy and Spain. T cells, B-cell-depleted T cells, or PBMCs supplied cDNA or gDNA.

Trimming shortened V by 0 bases and J by 0 bases, and 9 bases separated the two germline ends. Germline V lookup: CDR1 MNHEY, CDR2 SVGAGI. This CDR3 region has 16 residues. Methods used by the authors: Estimation of nucleated cell counts relied on the amplification of reference gene primers. Some clones are missing from TCRdb's copy, which holds only in-frame ones; the method was immunoSEQ multiplex PCR. The V and J calls and clone size come from that table; D and trimming were worked out from the DNA. The repertoire holds 150,000 to 160,000 clones, with 85% to 90% as singletons. Sequencing was performed on peripheral blood. The TCR originated in a woman aged 40-49 years with acute or convalescent COVID-19. The chain links TRBV6-5 to TRBJ2-4, with a weak D call TRBD2 (5 bases). The chain's CDR3 is CASSYSVGLAKNIQYF. In DNA form, the CDR3 reads TGTGCCAGCAGTTACTCTGTCGGACTAGCCAAAAACATTCAGTACTTC.